Listed below are T cell receptor beta chains from one sample, sequenced in a study of HIV-infected patients and healthy controls. Each CDR3 protein is one row after TCRdb ran MiXCR on the 5' RACE reads. Of 55,000 to 70,000 distinct CDR3 sequences detected, approximately 21% appear once; the ten largest clones hold more than 1.3%. The specimen was CD4+ T cells from blood. The receptors originated from a human donor in good health. The CDR3 runs from the conserved cysteine through the conserved F or W. D genes are given only for firm matches. The size of a clone is reported for some rows only, either as once, few or many, or as a class for expanded clones.

V gene: TRBV11-3
J gene: TRBJ2-7
D gene: -
clone size: few
CDR3 protein: CASSPDGTPGRWQYF
CDR3 DNA: TGTGCCAGCAGCCCTGACGGGACTCCGGGACGGTGGCAGTACTTC

V gene: TRBV21-1
J gene: TRBJ1-5
D gene: -
clone size: few
CDR3 protein: CASSKVWERGQPQHF
CDR3 DNA: TGTGCCAGCAGCAAAGTGTGGGAGAGGGGTCAGCCCCAGCATTTT

V gene: TRBV7-2
J gene: TRBJ2-3
D gene: -
clone size: many
CDR3 protein: CASSPNAALVDTQYF
CDR3 DNA: TGTGCCAGCAGCCCGAACGCCGCGTTAGTGGATACGCAGTATTTT

V gene: TRBV6-6
J gene: TRBJ2-5
D gene: TRBD2
clone size: few
CDR3 protein: CATATSGGQETQYF
CDR3 DNA: TGTGCCACCGCGACTAGCGGGGGCCAAGAGACCCAGTACTTC

V gene: TRBV9
J gene: TRBJ1-2
D gene: -
clone size: few
CDR3 protein: CASSPRRSFPTYGYTF
CDR3 DNA: TGTGCCAGCAGCCCCCGACGGAGTTTCCCAACTTATGGCTACACCTTC

V gene: TRBV6-5
J gene: TRBJ2-3
D gene: TRBD1
clone size: -
CDR3 protein: CASTGTGGPDTQYF
CDR3 DNA: TGTGCCAGTACCGGGACAGGGGGTCCAGATACGCAGTATTTT

V gene: TRBV4-2
J gene: TRBJ1-4
D gene: -
clone size: few
CDR3 protein: CASSQDWNEKLFF
CDR3 DNA: TGTGCCAGCAGCCAAGATTGGAATGAAAAACTGTTTTTT

V gene: TRBV5-1
J gene: TRBJ1-1
D gene: TRBD1
clone size: few
CDR3 protein: CASSLDRGLGTEAFF
CDR3 DNA: TGCGCCAGCAGCTTGGACAGGGGGCTGGGAACTGAAGCTTTCTTT

V gene: TRBV25-1
J gene: TRBJ1-1
D gene: TRBD1
clone size: few
CDR3 protein: CASRRAGGTEAFF
CDR3 DNA: TGTGCCAGCAGAAGGGCAGGGGGCACTGAAGCTTTCTTT

V gene: TRBV7-2
J gene: TRBJ1-1
D gene: -
clone size: once
CDR3 protein: CASSLTQRVTEAFF
CDR3 DNA: TGTGCCAGCAGCTTAACGCAGAGGGTCACTGAAGCTTTCTTT

V gene: TRBV2
J gene: TRBJ2-3
D gene: TRBD1
clone size: few
CDR3 protein: CASGQGPDTQYF
CDR3 DNA: TGTGCCAGCGGACAGGGACCAGATACGCAGTATTTT

V gene: TRBV20-1
J gene: TRBJ2-1
D gene: TRBD2
clone size: many
CDR3 protein: CSAGTSVYNEQFF
CDR3 DNA: TGCAGTGCTGGGACTAGCGTCTACAATGAGCAGTTCTTC

V gene: TRBV7-2
J gene: TRBJ1-3
D gene: -
clone size: many
CDR3 protein: CASSPSSGNTIYF
CDR3 DNA: TGTGCCAGCAGCCCAAGCTCTGGAAACACCATATATTTT

V gene: TRBV6-5
J gene: TRBJ2-7
D gene: TRBD2
clone size: few
CDR3 protein: CASSKKREGTYEQYF
CDR3 DNA: TGTGCCAGCAGTAAAAAGCGGGAGGGTACCTACGAGCAGTACTTC

V gene: TRBV27
J gene: TRBJ1-1
D gene: -
clone size: -
CDR3 protein: CASSSFGTEAFF
CDR3 DNA: TGTGCCAGCAGTTCCTTTGGAACCGAAGCTTTCTTT

V gene: TRBV3-1
J gene: TRBJ2-4
D gene: TRBD2
clone size: many
CDR3 protein: CASSQSGGGNIQYF
CDR3 DNA: TGTGCCAGCAGCCAGAGCGGGGGCGGCAACATTCAGTACTTC

V gene: TRBV20-1
J gene: TRBJ2-1
D gene: -
clone size: -
CDR3 protein: CSAREDVGAPYNEQFF
CDR3 DNA: TGCAGTGCTAGAGAGGATGTGGGGGCACCCTACAATGAGCAGTTCTTC

V gene: TRBV2
J gene: TRBJ1-2
D gene: TRBD1
clone size: few
CDR3 protein: CASIWNRGGYGYTF
CDR3 DNA: TGTGCCAGCATTTGGAACAGGGGCGGCTATGGCTACACCTTC

V gene: TRBV9
J gene: TRBJ2-5
D gene: -
clone size: -
CDR3 protein: CASSVGVAQQETQYF
CDR3 DNA: TGTGCCAGCAGCGTAGGAGTGGCGCAGCAAGAGACCCAGTACTTC

V gene: TRBV10-3
J gene: TRBJ2-7
D gene: -
clone size: -
CDR3 protein: CAISGVGGYEQYF
CDR3 DNA: TGTGCCATCAGTGGCGTAGGGGGCTACGAGCAGTACTTC

V gene: TRBV2
J gene: TRBJ2-3
D gene: -
clone size: many
CDR3 protein: CASSDRSATDTQYF
CDR3 DNA: TGTGCCAGCAGTGACCGGTCAGCCACAGATACGCAGTATTTT

V gene: TRBV28
J gene: TRBJ1-1
D gene: -
clone size: -
CDR3 protein: CASSPGGHLNTEAFF
CDR3 DNA: TGTGCCAGCAGCCCAGGAGGGCACTTGAACACTGAAGCTTTCTTT

V gene: TRBV5-1
J gene: TRBJ1-2
D gene: -
clone size: few
CDR3 protein: CASSSKQGLNGYTF
CDR3 DNA: TGCGCCAGCAGCTCAAAACAGGGATTGAATGGCTACACCTTC